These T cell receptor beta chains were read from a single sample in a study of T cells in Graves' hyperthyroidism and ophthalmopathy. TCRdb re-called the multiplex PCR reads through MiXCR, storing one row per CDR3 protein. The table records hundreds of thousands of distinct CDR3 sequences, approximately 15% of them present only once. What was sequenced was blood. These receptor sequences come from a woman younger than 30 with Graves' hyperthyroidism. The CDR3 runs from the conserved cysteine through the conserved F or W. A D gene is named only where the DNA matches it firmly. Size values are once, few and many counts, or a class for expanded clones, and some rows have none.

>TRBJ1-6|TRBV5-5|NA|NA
CASSLSSGAGRNSPLHF
TGTGCCAGCAGCTTATCGAGTGGGGCGGGCCGGAATTCACCCCTCCACTTT
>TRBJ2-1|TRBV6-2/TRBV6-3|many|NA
CASSLPPGTEQFF
TGTGCCAGCAGTTTACCGCCGGGCACTGAGCAGTTCTTC
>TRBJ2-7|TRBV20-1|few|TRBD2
CSADGGGTAYEQYF
TGCAGTGCCGATGGGGGGGGGACTGCCTACGAGCAGTACTTC
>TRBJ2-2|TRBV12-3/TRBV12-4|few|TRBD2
CASSSVLARTGELFF
TGTGCCAGCAGTTCGGTACTAGCGAGAACCGGGGAGCTGTTTTTT
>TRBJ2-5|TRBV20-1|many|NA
CSARDRGFAGTQYF
TGCAGTGCTAGAGATCGGGGGTTCGCGGGGACCCAGTACTTC
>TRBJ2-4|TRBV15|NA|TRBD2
CATSSSGWTSGDLKNIQYF
TGTGCCACCAGCAGTTCTGGGTGGACTAGCGGGGACCTCAAAAACATTCAGTACTTC
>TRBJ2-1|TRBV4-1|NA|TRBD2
CASSQTVGVASGYNEQFF
TGCGCCAGCAGCCAAACGGTGGGGGTGGCTAGCGGGTACAATGAGCAGTTCTTC
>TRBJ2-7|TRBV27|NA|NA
CASSLFYGTIHEQYF
TGTGCCAGCAGTTTATTTTACGGGACCATCCACGAGCAGTACTTC
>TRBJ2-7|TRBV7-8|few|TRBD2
CASSPTSGTGEQYF
TGTGCCAGCAGCCCCACTAGCGGGACTGGGGAGCAGTACTTC
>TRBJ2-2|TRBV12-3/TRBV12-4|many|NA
CASSRSVSNTGELFF
TGTGCCAGCAGCCGATCGGTATCGAACACCGGGGAGCTGTTTTTT
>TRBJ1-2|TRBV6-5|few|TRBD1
CASSSPDRAGGYTF
TGTGCCAGCAGTTCGCCGGACAGGGCGGGCGGCTACACCTTC
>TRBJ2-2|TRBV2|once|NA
CASSTDSYTGELFF
TGTGCCAGCAGTACGGACAGCTACACCGGGGAGCTGTTTTTT
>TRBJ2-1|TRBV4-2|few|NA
CASSQEGGGPYNEQFF
TGTGCCAGCAGCCAGGAGGGGGGGGGCCCCTACAATGAGCAGTTCTTC
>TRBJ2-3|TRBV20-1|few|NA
CSAGDSGVSTDTQYF
TGCAGTGCTGGGGATTCAGGGGTTAGCACAGATACGCAGTATTTT
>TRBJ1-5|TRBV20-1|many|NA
CSARAGTLAQPQHF
TGCAGTGCTAGGGCAGGAACTTTGGCACAGCCCCAGCATTTT
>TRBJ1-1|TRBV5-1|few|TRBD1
CASSSGTGGKYMNTEAFF
TGCGCCAGCAGCTCAGGGACAGGGGGGAAGTACATGAACACTGAAGCTTTCTTT
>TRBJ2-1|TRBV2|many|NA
CASSESAVATNEQFF
TGTGCCAGCAGTGAATCGGCAGTCGCTACCAATGAGCAGTTCTTC
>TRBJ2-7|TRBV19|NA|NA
CASSEYIRSYEQYF
TGTGCCAGTAGTGAGTACATAAGATCCTACGAGCAGTACTTC
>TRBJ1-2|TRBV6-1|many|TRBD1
CASSEQTGGSYGYTF
TGTGCCAGCAGTGAGCAGACAGGGGGGAGCTATGGCTACACCTTC
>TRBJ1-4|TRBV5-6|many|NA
CASSLAKVLGEKLFF
TGTGCCAGCAGCTTGGCCAAGGTATTGGGTGAAAAACTGTTTTTT
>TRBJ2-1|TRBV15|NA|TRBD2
CAISRDPGLAGREQFF
TGTGCCATCAGCAGAGATCCAGGGCTAGCGGGGCGTGAGCAGTTCTTC
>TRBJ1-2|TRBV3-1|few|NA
CASSPGREFYGYTF
TGTGCCAGCAGCCCCGGCAGAGAATTCTATGGCTACACCTTC
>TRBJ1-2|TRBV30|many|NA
CAWSRSGGIGGYTF
TGTGCCTGGAGCAGAAGCGGGGGAATAGGAGGCTACACCTTC
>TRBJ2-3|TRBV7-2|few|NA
CASSSNGGHTDTQYF
TGTGCCAGCAGTTCCAATGGAGGCCACACAGATACGCAGTATTTT
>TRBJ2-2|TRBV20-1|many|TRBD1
CSAWNRGVTGELFF
TGCAGTGCTTGGAACAGGGGTGTCACCGGGGAGCTGTTTTTT
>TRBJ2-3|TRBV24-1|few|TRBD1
CATSDAWTGSSTDTQYF
TGTGCCACCAGTGACGCCTGGACAGGGTCTAGCACAGATACGCAGTATTTT
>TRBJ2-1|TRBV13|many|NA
CASSLKGNSQFF
TGTGCCAGCAGCTTAAAGGGCAATTCGCAGTTCTTC
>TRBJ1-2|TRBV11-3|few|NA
CASSLETQGGYTF
TGTGCCAGCAGCTTAGAGACACAGGGTGGCTACACCTTC
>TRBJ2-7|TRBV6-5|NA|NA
CASSYSLQASSYEQYF
TGTGCCAGCAGTTACTCGTTACAGGCCAGCTCCTACGAGCAGTACTTC
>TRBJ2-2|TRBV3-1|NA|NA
CASSELAAGELFF
TGTGCCAGCAGCGAACTAGCCGCCGGGGAGCTGTTTTTT
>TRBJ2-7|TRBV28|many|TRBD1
CASNTQGVSYEQYF
TGTGCCAGCAATACACAGGGGGTTTCCTACGAGCAGTACTTC
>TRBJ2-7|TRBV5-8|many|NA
CASSPGPGTYEQYF
TGTGCCAGCAGCCCCGGGCCGGGAACCTACGAGCAGTACTTC
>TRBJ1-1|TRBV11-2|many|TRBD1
CASSPRDRVNTEAFF
TGTGCCAGCAGCCCCCGGGACAGGGTGAACACTGAAGCTTTCTTT
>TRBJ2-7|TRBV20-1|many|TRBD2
CSAGGEDYEQYF
TGCAGTGCGGGAGGGGAAGATTACGAGCAGTACTTC
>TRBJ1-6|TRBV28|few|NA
CASRAGRTYNSPLHF
TGTGCCAGCAGAGCAGGACGGACCTATAATTCACCCCTCCACTTT
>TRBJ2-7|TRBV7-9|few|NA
CASSLTSPTYRPDEQYF
TGTGCCAGCAGCTTGACTAGTCCCACCTACCGACCGGACGAGCAGTACTTC
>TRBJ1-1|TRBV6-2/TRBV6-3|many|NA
CASSYLPQRDTEAFF
TGTGCCAGCAGTTACCTTCCTCAGAGGGACACTGAAGCTTTCTTT
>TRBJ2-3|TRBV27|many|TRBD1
CASSRDRGPDTQYF
TGTGCCAGCAGTCGGGACAGGGGTCCAGATACGCAGTATTTT
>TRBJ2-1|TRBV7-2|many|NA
CASSSSLGSEEQFF
TGTGCCAGCAGCTCCTCCTTAGGGAGCGAAGAGCAGTTCTTC
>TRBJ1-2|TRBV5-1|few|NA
CASSLITWPGQNYGYTF
TGCGCCAGCAGCCTGATCACCTGGCCGGGGCAGAACTATGGCTACACCTTC
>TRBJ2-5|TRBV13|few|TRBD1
CASSPPGQGAEETQYF
TGTGCCAGCAGTCCGCCGGGACAGGGGGCGGAGGAGACCCAGTACTTC
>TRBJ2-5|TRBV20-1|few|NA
CSARDGPPAQYF
TGCAGTGCTAGAGATGGACCCCCGGCCCAGTACTTC
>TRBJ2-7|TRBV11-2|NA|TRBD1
CASSLGTGVDEQYF
TGTGCCAGCAGCCTCGGGACAGGGGTAGACGAGCAGTACTTC
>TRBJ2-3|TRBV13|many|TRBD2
CASSFGTRDTQYF
TGTGCCAGCAGCTTCGGGACTAGAGATACGCAGTATTTT
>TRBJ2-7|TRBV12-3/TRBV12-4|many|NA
CASSESGYEQYF
TGTGCCAGCAGCGAAAGCGGCTACGAGCAGTACTTC
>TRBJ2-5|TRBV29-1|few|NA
CSAFAAQETQYF
TGCAGCGCCTTCGCCGCTCAAGAGACCCAGTACTTC
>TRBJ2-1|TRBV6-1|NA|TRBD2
CASRTRSSGRGEQFF
TGTGCCAGCAGGACCAGGTCTAGCGGGAGGGGCGAGCAGTTCTTC
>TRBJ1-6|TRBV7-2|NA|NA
CASSFFNSPLHF
TGTGCCAGCAGCTTTTTCAACTCACCCCTCCACTTT
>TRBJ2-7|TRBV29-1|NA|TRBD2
CSVAPSGTYEQYF
TGCAGCGTTGCACCTAGCGGGACCTACGAGCAGTACTTC
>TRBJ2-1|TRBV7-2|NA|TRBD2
CASSLRLAGGRYNEQFF
TGTGCCAGCAGCTTAAGACTAGCGGGAGGCAGATACAATGAGCAGTTCTTC
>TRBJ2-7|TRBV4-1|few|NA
CASSQGFSPYEQYF
TGCGCCAGCAGCCAAGGTTTCAGCCCCTACGAGCAGTACTTC
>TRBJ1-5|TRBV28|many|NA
CASSPLNQPQHF
TGTGCCAGCAGTCCGTTAAATCAGCCCCAGCATTTT
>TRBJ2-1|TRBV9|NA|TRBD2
CASSGLTSGAVYNEQFF
TGTGCCAGCAGCGGACTGACTAGCGGGGCGGTCTACAATGAGCAGTTCTTC
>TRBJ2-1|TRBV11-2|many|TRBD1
CASSPLGGDEQFF
TGTGCCAGCAGCCCGCTAGGGGGCGATGAGCAGTTCTTC
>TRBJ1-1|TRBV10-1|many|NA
CASSESNWGTEAFF
TGCGCCAGCAGTGAGTCGAATTGGGGCACTGAAGCTTTCTTT
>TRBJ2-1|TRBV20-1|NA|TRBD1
CSARYTAGTGAFREQFF
TGCAGTGCTAGATATACTGCCGGGACAGGGGCCTTTCGTGAGCAGTTCTTC
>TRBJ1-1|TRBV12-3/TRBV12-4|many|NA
CASSPHNRLGVNTEAFF
TGTGCCAGCAGTCCACACAATCGTTTGGGAGTGAACACTGAAGCTTTCTTT
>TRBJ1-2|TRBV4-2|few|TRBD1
CASSQDTTGNEAPYGYTF
TGTGCCAGCAGCCAAGACACGACAGGGAACGAGGCGCCATATGGCTACACCTTC
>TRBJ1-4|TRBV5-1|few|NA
CASSRGRATNEKLFF
TGCGCCAGCAGCAGGGGCAGAGCAACTAATGAAAAACTGTTTTTT